The 27 T cell receptor beta chains below were found in one sample sequenced in a study of blood T cells in healthy people across ages. It was with a sample-barcoded 5' primer and a J-beta primer mix that a second PCR of roughly 7 to 12 cycles was run. TCRdb recomputed calls from the 5' RACE reads with MiXCR, one row per CDR3 protein. There are about a million distinct CDR3 sequences in the sample; just over 50% occur only once, and 20% to 25% lies in the top ten. Sample: blood. The receptors were sampled from a woman aged 60-75 years in good health.

As for this clonotype: One end of the junction fails to match germline, which may point to a read error. CDR3 nucleotide sequence: TGTGCCAGCACCCAACGCCCTAACTATGACTACACCTTC. Translating it yields CASTQRPNYDYTF. The chain uses TRBV6-1 and TRBJ1-2; D is ambiguous. CDR1 is MNHNS and CDR2 is SASEGT in the germline V gene. CDR3 length equals 13 residues.

V usage is TRBV30 and J usage is TRBJ2-4; D may be TRBD1 or TRBD2 (5 bases each). From germline, CDR1 is GTSNPN and CDR2 SVGIG (reference sequence). The CDR3 length is 13 residues. V shed 0 bases and J shed 8 bases, with 11 bases lying between them. The CDR3 reads CAWSVREWDIQYF. The CDR3 region has the DNA TGTGCCTGGAGTGTCAGGGAGTGGGACATTCAGTACTTC.

The sample holds a few counts of this clonotype. V gene TRBV7-2 combines with J gene TRBJ2-5, with 7 positions matching TRBD2. This CDR3 comprises 14 residues. The germline V gene has CDR1 SGHTA and CDR2 FQGNSA. V trimming: 0 bases; J trimming: 4 bases; junction bases outside the gene matches: 2. The CDR3 sequence is CASSLAGRTETQYF. The CDR3, as DNA: TGTGCCAGCAGCTTAGCCGGGAGGACAGAGACCCAGTACTTC.

The CDR3 is CASSFDGRRQTQYF. The DNA of the CDR3 is TGCGCCAGCAGCTTCGACGGACGACGGCAGACCCAGTACTTC. The chain combines TRBV5-1 with TRBJ2-5; D uncertain. CDR1 and CDR2 (germline): SGHRS, YFSETQ. Trimming removed 2 bases from V and 6 bases from J, with 14 bases in between. The CDR3 runs to 14 residues.

This chain uses TRBV5-5 with TRBJ2-2, with 10 positions matching TRBD2. Germline loops: CDR1 SGHKS, CDR2 YYEKEE (reference sequence). The trim removed 0 bases at V and 1 base at J, leaving 3 bases unmatched. The CDR3 is made up of 17 amino acids. The CDR3 DNA reads as TGTGCCAGCAGCTTGGTTCTAGCGGGGGTGAACACCGGGGAGCTGTTTTTT. Translation: CASSLVLAGVNTGELFF.

The J gene is TRBJ2-7, the V gene TRBV20-1; TRBD2 is a possible D gene (6 bases). Germline assignment: CDR1 DFQATT and CDR2 SNEGSKA (reference sequence). This CDR3 spans 13 amino acids. Trimming cost V 6 bases and J 4 bases, with 16 bases left between them. CDR3 in amino acids: CSATYVGGYEQYF. CDR3 in DNA: TGCAGTGCAACCTACGTGGGGGGTTACGAGCAGTACTTC.

Only a few counts were recorded for this clonotype. V is TRBV4-1 and J is TRBJ1-1; the D is unclear. Trimming removed 1 base at V and 5 bases at J, with 14 bases between. CDR1 is MGHRA and CDR2 is YSYEKL in the germline V gene. The length of the CDR3 is 15 residues. CDR3 bases: TGCGCCAGCAGCCAAGGGGCGGCCGTCGGAACTGAAGCTTTCTTT. Encoded protein: CASSQGAAVGTEAFF.

The chain carries TRBV4-1 and TRBJ2-3; D unclear. V gave up 3 bases and J gave up 5 bases, with 9 bases separating them. This CDR3 has 13 residues. The germline V gene encodes CDR1 MGHRA and CDR2 YSYEKL. The CDR3 protein is CASSQGQRDTQYF. CDR3 nucleotide sequence: TGCGCCAGCAGCCAGGGTCAACGAGATACGCAGTATTTT.

The V call is TRBV7-3, the J call TRBJ2-5; TRBD2 agrees at 9 bases. The CDR3 totals 14 residues. The J segment lost 5 bases and the V segment lost 4 bases, leaving 5 bases of the junction unmatched. CDR1 and CDR2 from the germline V gene are SGHTA and FQGTGA. In nucleotides, the CDR3 is TGTGCCAGCAGCTACGGGACTAGCTTGGAGACCCAGTACTTC. This sequence encodes CASSYGTSLETQYF.

The chain uses TRBV12-3 or TRBV12-4 and TRBJ1-1; 7 bases are a match to TRBD1. Trimming cost V 3 bases and J 8 bases; bases outside gene matches: 6. The CDR3 totals 13 residues. The CDR3 sequence: CASSFEDRMEAFF. The DNA for the CDR3 is TGTGCCAGCAGTTTTGAGGACAGGATGGAAGCTTTCTTT.

This clonotype was counted between two and nine times. The V gene is TRBV6-1, the J gene TRBJ2-5; D perhaps matches TRBD1 (5 bases). Germline CDR1 reads MNHNS; CDR2 reads SASEGT. Trimming left V 0 bases short and J 5 bases short, with 13 bases between. The CDR3 is made up of 15 amino acids. CDR3 DNA: TGTGCCAGCAGTGAAGCGCCAGGGCTGGGGGAGACCCAGTACTTC. Amino acids: CASSEAPGLGETQYF.

This clonotype was found a few times. The chain joins TRBV12-3 or TRBV12-4 to TRBJ2-7; TRBD1 aligns across 7 bases. There are 13 residues in the CDR3. V dropped 5 bases and J dropped 6; count of bases not matched to a gene: 7. The CDR3 DNA sequence: TGTGCCAGCAGTGTTGACAGGGTCTCCGAGCAGTACTTC. Its protein product is CASSVDRVSEQYF.

This clonotype came up a few times. The chain joins TRBV24-1 to TRBJ2-3; D is uncertain. Germline V gene sequence: CDR1 KGHDR, CDR2 SFDVKD. With 3 bases removed from V and 9 bases from J, the gap between germline ends came to 9 bases. The CDR3 runs to 12 residues. In DNA form, the CDR3 reads TGTGCCACCAGTGATCGAGGTGGAACGCAGTATTTT. Translating gives CATSDRGGTQYF.

The genes are TRBV5-1 and TRBJ2-7, with a possible D match to TRBD2 (6 bases). Per the germline V gene, CDR1 is SGHRS and CDR2 is YFSETQ. V was shortened by 0 bases and J by 6 bases, with 16 bases between the two germline ends. This CDR3 has 15 amino acids. CDR3 amino acids: CASSLVLAPGGEQYF. In nucleotides, the CDR3 is TGCGCCAGCAGCTTGGTATTAGCCCCCGGGGGCGAGCAGTACTTC.

The chain employs TRBV6-2 or TRBV6-3 and TRBJ1-5; TRBD1 is a possible D gene (5 bases). Germline V gene data show CDR1 as MNHEY and CDR2 as SVGEGT. The CDR3 contains 13 residues. V was shortened by 5 bases and J by 3 bases, with 8 bases between the two germline ends. CDR3 sequence (DNA): TGTGCCAGCAGTCGACAGTTCAATCAGCCCCAGCATTTT. It encodes CASSRQFNQPQHF.

The chain links TRBV29-1 to TRBJ2-1; 9 bases align to TRBD1. The CDR3 contains 14 residues. After removal of 5 bases from V and 4 bases from J, the junction contained 6 bases not matched to a gene. Germline V gene sequence: CDR1 SQVTM, CDR2 ANQGSEA. For the CDR3, the DNA is TGCAGCGTTAGTAGACAGGGGGTTTACAATGAGCAGTTCTTC. This codes for CSVSRQGVYNEQFF.

The chain joins TRBV7-6 to TRBJ2-3; D may match TRBD1 or TRBD2 (7 bases each). Germline V gene sequence: CDR1 SGHVS, CDR2 FNYEAQ. V lost 0 bases and J lost 6, with 16 bases in between. CDR3 length: 16 amino acids. CDR3 nucleotide sequence: TGTGCCAGCAGCTTAGCGTTCCAGGGGGGGGCGGATACGCAGTATTTT. Translation gives CASSLAFQGGADTQYF.

This clonotype was counted only a few times. V is TRBV4-2 and J is TRBJ2-5; 8 nucleotides agree with TRBD2. The CDR3 length is 16 residues. Germline lookup yields CDR1 LGHNA and CDR2 YNFKEQ. V gave up 0 bases and J gave up 0 bases; unmatched junction bases: 3. The CDR3 region is CASSQELAAHQETQYF. The CDR3 DNA reads TGTGCCAGCAGCCAAGAACTAGCGGCCCACCAAGAGACCCAGTACTTC.

This clonotype has just a few counts. V gene TRBV29-1 combines with J gene TRBJ2-3, with TRBD1 matching 7 bases. CDR3 size: 11 residues. V lost 7 bases, J lost 10 bases, and 8 bases stayed unmatched. From germline, CDR1 is SQVTM and CDR2 ANQGSEA. The CDR3 loop reads CSGTGVNAQYF. CDR3 bases: TGCAGCGGCACAGGGGTAAATGCGCAGTATTTT.

There are a few counts of this clonotype. V is TRBV6-6 and J is TRBJ1-2; D gene ambiguous. The CDR3 sequence is 12 residues long. Per the germline V gene, CDR1 is MNHNY and CDR2 is SVGAGI (reference sequence). Between the trimmed V and J ends, which lost 5 bases and 5 bases, there was a span of 9 bases. The CDR3 spells CASSTSGYGYTF. CDR3 DNA: TGTGCCAGCAGTACCAGTGGGTATGGCTACACCTTC.

This clonotype was detected only a few times. The V gene is TRBV10-3, the J gene TRBJ2-3, with 12 nucleotides matching TRBD2. Unmatched junction bases numbered 3, after V lost 4 bases and J lost 1 base. The germline gives CDR1 ENHRY, CDR2 SYGVKD. The CDR3 length is 16 residues. CDR3 amino acids: CAISGRLAGGTDTQYF. The CDR3 nucleotides are TGTGCCATCAGTGGAAGACTAGCGGGAGGCACAGATACGCAGTATTTT.

The V and J genes are TRBV18 and TRBJ2-4; TRBD2 is a possible D gene (6 bases). Trimming took 2 bases from V and 4 from J, leaving 12 bases between them. This CDR3 comprises 15 residues. Germline V CDR1 and CDR2: KGHSH, LQKENI. This CDR3 is CASSPVAGTKNIQYF. The CDR3 DNA is TGTGCCAGCTCACCAGTTGCGGGGACTAAAAACATTCAGTACTTC.

This chain links TRBV12-3 or TRBV12-4 with TRBJ2-1; no reliable D call. Trimming removed 10 bases from V and 0 bases from J, with 19 bases in between. CDR3 size: 16 residues. As DNA, the CDR3 is TGTGCCACCCAAGGGAAGAACGCAAACTCCTACAATGAGCAGTTCTTC. Protein product: CATQGKNANSYNEQFF.

This chain joins TRBV20-1 and TRBJ2-7; maybe TRBD1 (6 bases). The germline V gene has CDR1 DFQATT and CDR2 SNEGSKA (reference sequence). This CDR3 is built from 15 residues. Trimming removed 2 bases at V and 6 bases at J, with 20 bases between. The CDR3 protein is CSARSLWGQGREQYF. In nucleotides, the CDR3 is TGCAGTGCTAGATCTCTCTGGGGTCAGGGGCGCGAGCAGTACTTC.

This chain joins TRBV20-1 and TRBJ2-4; no firm D call. The germline gives CDR1 DFQATT, CDR2 SNEGSKA (reference sequence). This CDR3 is 13 amino acids long. The V end lost 5 bases, the J end lost 13 bases, and 21 bases lay between the germline ends. CDR3 amino acids: CSASRATSSEQYF. The CDR3 nucleotides are TGCAGTGCTTCTCGGGCCACTTCTAGTGAGCAGTACTTC.

The rearrangement links TRBV10-3 to TRBJ2-5; 7 bases fit TRBD1. There are 12 residues in the CDR3. Germline trimming cut 0 bases from V and 11 bases from J; bases unmatched to any gene: 3. CDR1 and CDR2 (germline): ENHRY, SYGVKD. The DNA for the CDR3 is TGTGCCATCAGTGAGTCGGGACAGTCGCAGTACTTC. Encoded protein: CAISESGQSQYF.

The gene calls are TRBV7-9 and TRBJ2-7; D unclear. The last part of the DNA fits TRBJ2-5 better; the J call may be wrong. Germline CDR1 is SEHNR and CDR2 is FQNEAQ (reference sequence). The CDR3 covers 15 residues. For the CDR3, the DNA is TGTGCCAGCAGCTTATTAGAGTTTTCCGCGGAGACCCAGTACTTC. Its translation is CASSLLEFSAETQYF.